This T cell receptor (beta chain) came from a study of shared clonotypes between healthy human individuals. Trimming shortened V by 0 bases and J by 6 bases, and 13 bases separated the two germline ends. The CDR3 length is 15 residues. Germline CDR1 is KGHSH and CDR2 is LQKENI. Naive CD8 cells comprised CD45RO-negative, CCR7-positively selected cells, excluding terminally differentiated effector memory CD45RA+ cells. Measured with immunoSEQ multiplex PCR; TCRdb has only the in-frame clones, and not every one. The data hold more than 2 million clones, with just under 95% observed a single time. This chain links TRBV18 with TRBJ2-3; D is perhaps TRBD1 (5 bases). This clonotype was obtained from a man between 18 and 29 years old in good health. Some clones in this sample may be carry-over from other donors' samples. Source material: naive CD8+ T cells from PBMCs. The CDR3 nucleotides read TGTGCCAGCTCACCACCCGTCAGGGTGAGGGATACGCAGTATTTT. Residues: CASSPPVRVRDTQYF.